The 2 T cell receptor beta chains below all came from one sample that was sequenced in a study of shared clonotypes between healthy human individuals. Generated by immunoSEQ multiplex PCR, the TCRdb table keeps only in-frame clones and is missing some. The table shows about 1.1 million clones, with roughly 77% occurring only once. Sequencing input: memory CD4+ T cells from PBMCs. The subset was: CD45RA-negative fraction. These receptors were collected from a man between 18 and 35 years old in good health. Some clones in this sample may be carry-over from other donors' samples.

The CDR3 DNA is TGTGCCAGCAGTTCATTGCCGTTGGTCTCAGCTTTCTTT. This codes for CASSSLPLVSAFF. V and J are TRBV28 and TRBJ1-1; D is undetermined. The CDR3 spans 13 residues. CDR1 and CDR2 (germline): MDHEN, SYDVKM. Trimming shortened V by 4 bases and J by 10 bases, and 16 bases separated the two germline ends.

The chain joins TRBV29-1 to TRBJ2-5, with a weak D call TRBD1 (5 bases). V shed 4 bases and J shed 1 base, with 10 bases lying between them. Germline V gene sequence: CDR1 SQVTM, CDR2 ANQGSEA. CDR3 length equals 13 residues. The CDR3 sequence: CSVGGSSQETQYF. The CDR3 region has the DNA TGCAGCGTTGGGGGCTCCAGCCAAGAGACCCAGTACTTC.